These T cell receptor beta chains were read from a single sample in a study of blood T cell repertoires in COVID-19. Method: immunoSEQ multiplex PCR; TCRdb's copy keeps in-frame clones and lacks some. The sample consists of approximately 250,000 clones, about 93% of them appearing once. Sequenced sample: peripheral blood. Source of these receptors: a man aged 30-40 years with COVID-19, enrolled during active disease. CDR3s include the opening cysteine and the closing phenylalanine or tryptophan. The D gene is left open where the match is weak. Clone size is not always given. Where it is, it says once, few, many or a class for expanded clones.

V gene	D gene	clone size	J gene	CDR3 protein	CDR3 DNA
TRBV6-4	TRBD1	few	TRBJ1-5	CASSATGTTGPQHF	TGTGCCAGCAGTGCGACAGGGACGACCGGACCCCAGCATTTT
TRBV7-3	-	-	TRBJ1-1	CASSFGPNTEAFF	TGTGCCAGCAGCTTCGGTCCCAACACTGAAGCTTTCTTT
TRBV2	-	-	TRBJ2-4	CASSVAKNIQYF	TGTGCCAGCTCGGTAGCCAAAAACATTCAGTACTTC
TRBV30	TRBD1	-	TRBJ1-1	CAWSVRQGVMGTEAFF	TGTGCCTGGAGTGTACGACAGGGCGTCATGGGAACTGAAGCTTTCTTT
TRBV3-1/TRBV3-2	-	-	TRBJ1-6	CASSQGVWGADSPLHF	TGTGCCAGCAGCCAAGGGGTGTGGGGCGCAGATTCACCCCTCCACTTT
TRBV3-1/TRBV3-2	-	-	TRBJ1-1	CASSHAPGKSEAFF	TGTGCCAGCAGCCACGCCCCAGGGAAGAGTGAAGCTTTCTTT
TRBV5-6	TRBD1	-	TRBJ1-2	CASSLRTGTNYGYTF	TGTGCCAGCAGCTTACGGACAGGGACAAACTATGGCTACACCTTC
TRBV6-5	TRBD1	-	TRBJ1-1	CASRRDRVSEAFF	TGTGCCAGCAGAAGGGACAGGGTCTCTGAAGCTTTCTTT
TRBV24-1	-	-	TRBJ1-4	CATSEQYRATNEKLFF	TGTGCCACCAGTGAGCAGTACAGAGCAACTAATGAAAAACTGTTTTTT
TRBV2	-	-	TRBJ2-1	CASSDSNRYEQFF	TGTGCCAGCAGTGACTCTAACAGGTATGAGCAGTTCTTC
TRBV19	TRBD2	once	TRBJ2-1	CASSAPPGRSGGANLNEQFF	TGTGCCAGTAGTGCCCCGCCGGGAAGGAGCGGGGGGGCCAATCTCAATGAGCAGTTCTTC
TRBV23-1	-	-	TRBJ1-3	CASRRDSSGNTIYF	TGCGCCAGCAGGCGCGACAGCTCTGGAAACACCATATATTTT
TRBV25-1	-	-	TRBJ1-1	CASSIGGRGTEAFF	TGTGCCAGCAGTATTGGGGGCCGGGGCACTGAAGCTTTCTTT
TRBV4-1	-	-	TRBJ2-7	CASSQVEVSSYEQYF	TGCGCCAGCAGCCAAGTCGAGGTTAGCTCCTACGAGCAGTACTTC
TRBV18	-	-	TRBJ1-4	CASSLQDEKLFF	TGTGCCAGCTCACTACAGGACGAAAAACTGTTTTTT
TRBV11-1	TRBD2	-	TRBJ2-1	CASSPLQGLAGSEQFF	TGTGCCAGCAGCCCCCTCCAAGGACTAGCGGGGAGTGAGCAGTTCTTC
TRBV5-5	-	once	TRBJ1-5	CASSLAPQDNQPQHF	TGTGCCAGCAGCTTGGCCCCCCAGGACAATCAGCCCCAGCATTTT
TRBV6-5	TRBD1	-	TRBJ1-6	CASSRDRVDSPLHF	TGTGCCAGCAGCCGTGACAGGGTCGACTCACCCCTCCACTTT
TRBV2	TRBD1	-	TRBJ1-4	CASSYTGTGLEKLFF	TGTGCCAGCAGTTACACCGGGACAGGTTTGGAAAAACTGTTTTTT
TRBV19	-	-	TRBJ2-2	CASSESGVSGELFF	TGTGCCAGTAGTGAATCAGGGGTTAGCGGGGAGCTGTTTTTT
TRBV5-1	-	-	TRBJ2-7	CASSLGGGDTYYEQYF	TGCGCCAGCAGCTTGGGAGGGGGGGACACGTACTACGAGCAGTACTTC
TRBV4-1	TRBD1	-	TRBJ1-2	CASSQQDRGHGYTF	TGCGCCAGCAGCCAACAGGACAGGGGGCATGGCTACACCTTC
TRBV18	TRBD2	-	TRBJ2-1	CASSPQQRGGGEQFF	TGTGCCAGCTCACCGCAACAGCGGGGGGGCGGTGAGCAGTTCTTC
TRBV4-2	TRBD1	-	TRBJ1-6	CASSQDPTGTGVGSPLHF	TGTGCCAGCAGCCAAGACCCGACCGGGACAGGGGTTGGGTCACCCCTCCACTTT
TRBV3-1/TRBV3-2	-	-	TRBJ1-2	CASSQDPGGYGYTF	TGTGCCAGCAGCCAAGATCCTGGCGGCTATGGCTACACCTTC
TRBV6-2/TRBV6-3	-	-	TRBJ2-2	CASSWASLPGELFF	TGTGCCAGCAGTTGGGCATCCCTCCCCGGGGAGCTGTTTTTT
TRBV6-1	TRBD1	-	TRBJ1-6	CASSEARGGQGAISPLHF	TGTGCCAGCAGTGAAGCCCGGGGGGGACAGGGGGCTATTTCACCCCTCCACTTT
TRBV6-1	TRBD1	-	TRBJ1-1	CASSPQGETEAFF	TGTGCCAGCAGTCCTCAGGGGGAAACTGAAGCTTTCTTT
TRBV5-1	-	-	TRBJ2-1	CASSLGAPSSYNGQFF	TGCGCCAGCAGCCTGGGGGCTCCCAGCTCCTACAATGGGCAGTTCTTC
TRBV5-1	-	-	TRBJ2-3	CASSLSTGGVDTQYF	TGCGCCAGCAGCTTGTCTACGGGGGGCGTAGATACGCAGTATTTT
TRBV29-1	-	-	TRBJ1-1	CSAFGGANTEAFF	TGCAGCGCGTTCGGGGGGGCGAACACTGAAGCTTTCTTT
TRBV28	-	-	TRBJ1-3	CASSLEVTSGNTIYF	TGTGCCAGCAGTTTAGAGGTGACCTCTGGAAACACCATATATTTT
TRBV11-3	TRBD2	-	TRBJ2-1	CASSSGLAYNEQFF	TGTGCCAGCAGCTCGGGACTAGCCTACAATGAGCAGTTCTTC
TRBV5-4	TRBD1	once	TRBJ2-6	CASSLRQGIASGANVLTF	TGTGCCAGCAGCTTACGACAGGGTATCGCCTCTGGGGCCAACGTCCTGACTTTC
TRBV27	TRBD1	-	TRBJ2-1	CASSPPGGSSYNEQFF	TGTGCCAGCAGTCCTCCAGGGGGCTCTTCCTACAATGAGCAGTTCTTC
TRBV18	-	-	TRBJ1-4	CASSPSRGYEKLFF	TGTGCCAGCTCCCCCTCACGGGGATACGAAAAACTGTTTTTT
TRBV5-1	TRBD1	-	TRBJ2-2	CASSRGGTGWNGELFF	TGCGCCAGCAGCCGAGGAGGGACAGGGTGGAACGGGGAGCTGTTTTTT
TRBV18	TRBD2	-	TRBJ2-2	CASQQPGTKTGELFF	TGTGCCAGCCAACAACCCGGGACTAAAACCGGGGAGCTGTTTTTT
TRBV5-1	-	-	TRBJ2-3	CASSLEQQVDTQYF	TGCGCCAGCAGCTTGGAACAGCAAGTAGATACGCAGTATTTT
TRBV5-4	-	-	TRBJ1-2	CASSLAGLGGRDGYTF	TGTGCCAGCAGCTTGGCTGGCTTGGGAGGGAGGGATGGCTACACCTTC
TRBV25-1	-	-	TRBJ1-2	CASKTAYGYTF	TGTGCCAGCAAGACAGCCTATGGCTACACCTTC
TRBV2	-	once	TRBJ2-7	CASITEQYF	TGTGCCAGCATAACAGAGCAGTACTTC
TRBV2	TRBD2	-	TRBJ2-5	CASRVGSGGQETQYF	TGTGCCAGCAGAGTGGGTAGCGGGGGACAAGAGACCCAGTACTTC
TRBV5-4	-	-	TRBJ2-3	CASSFIGWADTQYF	TGTGCCAGCAGCTTCATCGGGTGGGCAGATACGCAGTATTTT
TRBV25-1	-	-	TRBJ1-6	CASSEFRGPGSPLHF	TGTGCCAGCAGTGAATTCAGAGGGCCAGGATCACCCCTCCACTTT
TRBV10-1	TRBD1	-	TRBJ1-4	CASSDSLQGALNEKLFF	TGCGCCAGCAGCGATTCCCTACAGGGGGCGCTTAATGAAAAACTGTTTTTT
TRBV5-4	-	few	TRBJ1-3	CASSDGQISGNTIYF	TGTGCCAGCAGCGACGGACAGATCTCTGGAAACACCATATATTTT
TRBV19	TRBD1	-	TRBJ2-7	CASSMGRGNEQYF	TGTGCCAGTAGTATGGGCAGGGGGAACGAGCAGTACTTC
TRBV2	-	-	TRBJ2-1	CATKTGGLPYNEQFF	TGTGCCACTAAAACGGGGGGCTTGCCCTACAATGAGCAGTTCTTC
TRBV19	-	once	TRBJ1-4	CASSIGNRAAEKLFF	TGTGCCAGTAGTATAGGGAACAGGGCGGCTGAAAAACTGTTTTTT